This is a list of T cell receptor beta chains from one sample in a study of OX40 agonist ivuxolimab in advanced cancers. Sequencing was performed with immunoSEQ multiplex PCR; in TCRdb, only in-frame clones are kept and a portion is missing. The sample includes approximately 22,000 clones, under 90% of them seen just once. The sample in question was CD4+ or CD8+ T cells sorted from blood, obtained in a trial of the OX40 agonist ivuxolimab. The receptor set was obtained from an adult with an advanced solid tumor such as melanoma, head and neck, liver or kidney cancer. Each CDR3 is given with its conserved first and last residue. The order of the fields is D gene, clone size, J gene, V gene, CDR3 DNA, CDR3 protein. D genes are given only for firm matches. Where a row states a size, it is once, few, many or the class of an expanded clone; other rows omit it.

D gene: NA; clone size: NA; J gene: TRBJ2-7; V gene: TRBV21-1; CDR3 DNA: TGTGCCAGCAGCAAAGCCCCCGGGACAGGGTTCTCCTACGAGCAGTACTTC; CDR3 protein: CASSKAPGTGFSYEQYF
D gene: TRBD2; clone size: once; J gene: TRBJ2-3; V gene: TRBV4-1; CDR3 DNA: TGCGCCAGCAGCACACGACTAGCGGGGGACACAGATACGCAGTATTTT; CDR3 protein: CASSTRLAGDTDTQYF
D gene: NA; clone size: NA; J gene: TRBJ1-1; V gene: TRBV6-6; CDR3 DNA: TGTGCCAGCAGTTACGCTGGAGGTAACACTGAAGCTTTCTTT; CDR3 protein: CASSYAGGNTEAFF
D gene: NA; clone size: NA; J gene: TRBJ2-7; V gene: TRBV5-8; CDR3 DNA: TGTGCCAGCAGCTTACGGGGTAGGAGTTCCTACGAGCAGTACTTC; CDR3 protein: CASSLRGRSSYEQYF
D gene: TRBD1; clone size: NA; J gene: TRBJ2-7; V gene: TRBV5-1; CDR3 DNA: TGCGCCAGCAGCTTGGAAGGGGACAGTCCCTACGAGCAGTACTTC; CDR3 protein: CASSLEGDSPYEQYF
D gene: NA; clone size: NA; J gene: TRBJ2-1; V gene: TRBV7-3; CDR3 DNA: TGTGCCAGCAGCTTAGCGAGCCGTGAGCAGTTCTTC; CDR3 protein: CASSLASREQFF
D gene: NA; clone size: NA; J gene: TRBJ2-7; V gene: TRBV7-9; CDR3 DNA: TGTGCCAGCATAGGGGAAAGGGTCGAATCTTTCTACGAGCAGTACTTC; CDR3 protein: CASIGERVESFYEQYF
D gene: TRBD1; clone size: NA; J gene: TRBJ1-1; V gene: TRBV5-1; CDR3 DNA: TGCGCCAGCAGCTTGTCGCAGGGGGGGACTGAAGCTTTCTTT; CDR3 protein: CASSLSQGGTEAFF
D gene: NA; clone size: NA; J gene: TRBJ2-7; V gene: TRBV5-1; CDR3 DNA: TGCGCCAGCAGCTTGTCGGGTTACGAGCAGTACTTC; CDR3 protein: CASSLSGYEQYF
D gene: TRBD1; clone size: NA; J gene: TRBJ1-2; V gene: TRBV5-1; CDR3 DNA: TGCGCCAGCAGCTCCGGGACAGGGGGCATGAGCTATGGCTACACCTTC; CDR3 protein: CASSSGTGGMSYGYTF
D gene: NA; clone size: NA; J gene: TRBJ2-7; V gene: TRBV27; CDR3 DNA: TGTGCCAGCAGTCCCTGGGCAGGGTTAGGCGAGCAGTACTTC; CDR3 protein: CASSPWAGLGEQYF
D gene: TRBD1; clone size: NA; J gene: TRBJ2-1; V gene: TRBV6-6; CDR3 DNA: TGTGCCAGCTTCTCAGGGGGTACAATGGGGCAGTTCTTC; CDR3 protein: CASFSGGTMGQFF
D gene: TRBD1; clone size: NA; J gene: TRBJ1-1; V gene: TRBV6-6; CDR3 DNA: TGTGCCAGCAGATTACAGGGGGATCACACTGAAGCTTTCTTT; CDR3 protein: CASRLQGDHTEAFF
D gene: NA; clone size: NA; J gene: TRBJ2-1; V gene: TRBV6-5; CDR3 DNA: TGTGCCAGTATAACAGGGTCGAATGAGCAGTTCTTC; CDR3 protein: CASITGSNEQFF
D gene: NA; clone size: NA; J gene: TRBJ2-2; V gene: TRBV12-5; CDR3 DNA: TGTGCTAGTGGTCCCGGAGCAGGGCACAACACCGGGGAGCTGTTTTTT; CDR3 protein: CASGPGAGHNTGELFF
D gene: TRBD2; clone size: NA; J gene: TRBJ2-5; V gene: TRBV5-4; CDR3 DNA: TGTGCCAGCAGCTTGTGGACTAGCGCGACCCAGTACTTC; CDR3 protein: CASSLWTSATQYF
D gene: NA; clone size: NA; J gene: TRBJ1-2; V gene: TRBV27; CDR3 DNA: TGTGCCAGCAGTTTAGGGCCGGGGGGGGACTATGGCTACACCTTC; CDR3 protein: CASSLGPGGDYGYTF
D gene: TRBD2; clone size: NA; J gene: TRBJ2-5; V gene: TRBV7-2; CDR3 DNA: TGTGCCAGCAGCTTAGAACTAGCGGGGGCCGGGGAGACCCAGTACTTC; CDR3 protein: CASSLELAGAGETQYF
D gene: NA; clone size: NA; J gene: TRBJ2-3; V gene: TRBV18; CDR3 DNA: TGTGCCAGCTCACCACCCTCCGGGGGCACAGATACGCAGTATTTT; CDR3 protein: CASSPPSGGTDTQYF
D gene: NA; clone size: NA; J gene: TRBJ1-1; V gene: TRBV28; CDR3 DNA: TGTGCCAGCAGTTTCCCGGGTGACCCTGAAGCTTTCTTT; CDR3 protein: CASSFPGDPEAFF
D gene: NA; clone size: NA; J gene: TRBJ2-5; V gene: TRBV4-1; CDR3 DNA: TGCGCCAGCAGCCAAGATGGGGGACGGGGTGGGGAGACCCAGTACTTC; CDR3 protein: CASSQDGGRGGETQYF
D gene: NA; clone size: NA; J gene: TRBJ1-2; V gene: TRBV11-2; CDR3 DNA: TGTGCCAGCAGCATCGGACAGTCTTACTATGGCTACACCTTC; CDR3 protein: CASSIGQSYYGYTF
D gene: NA; clone size: once; J gene: TRBJ2-7; V gene: TRBV27; CDR3 DNA: TGTGCCAGCAGTTTGGGGGGCGGGAGCGAGCAGTACTTC; CDR3 protein: CASSLGGGSEQYF
D gene: TRBD1; clone size: NA; J gene: TRBJ2-7; V gene: TRBV7-8; CDR3 DNA: TGTGCCAGCAGTACAGACAGGGACTACGAGCAGTACTTC; CDR3 protein: CASSTDRDYEQYF
D gene: NA; clone size: few; J gene: TRBJ1-6; V gene: TRBV6-4; CDR3 DNA: TGTGCCAGCAGTGACAGGGGTGCGTACTCACCCCTCCACTTT; CDR3 protein: CASSDRGAYSPLHF
D gene: TRBD1; clone size: NA; J gene: TRBJ1-2; V gene: TRBV5-6; CDR3 DNA: TGTGCCAGCACCGACGGGGACAGCCTCCACTATGGCTACACCTTC; CDR3 protein: CASTDGDSLHYGYTF
D gene: NA; clone size: NA; J gene: TRBJ2-7; V gene: TRBV5-4; CDR3 DNA: TGTGCCAGCAGCTTGGCGGCAGGGATCTCCTACGAGCAGTACTTC; CDR3 protein: CASSLAAGISYEQYF
D gene: TRBD1; clone size: NA; J gene: TRBJ2-7; V gene: TRBV10-3; CDR3 DNA: TGTGCCATCAGTGAGCCGGGACAGGGGATCGACGAGCAGTACTTC; CDR3 protein: CAISEPGQGIDEQYF
D gene: TRBD2; clone size: NA; J gene: TRBJ2-5; V gene: TRBV4-2; CDR3 DNA: TGTGCCAGCAGCCAAAAAGGACTAGCGGGGCGGGGAGATGAGACCCAGTACTTC; CDR3 protein: CASSQKGLAGRGDETQYF
D gene: TRBD2; clone size: NA; J gene: TRBJ2-4; V gene: TRBV29-1; CDR3 DNA: TGCAGCGTGGGGCAGCGGGGGGGCTCCAAAAACATTCAGTACTTC; CDR3 protein: CSVGQRGGSKNIQYF
D gene: NA; clone size: NA; J gene: TRBJ2-7; V gene: TRBV27; CDR3 DNA: TGTGCCAGCGCTAGCGTCGCCGAGCAGTACTTC; CDR3 protein: CASASVAEQYF
D gene: NA; clone size: NA; J gene: TRBJ2-2; V gene: TRBV5-4; CDR3 DNA: TGTGCCAGCAGCACTACCTCCGGGGAGCTGTTTTTT; CDR3 protein: CASSTTSGELFF
D gene: NA; clone size: once; J gene: TRBJ2-7; V gene: TRBV7-9; CDR3 DNA: TGTGCCAGCAGCATCCCCCCGGAACGTCCAACCTCCTACGAGCAGTACTTC; CDR3 protein: CASSIPPERPTSYEQYF
D gene: TRBD1; clone size: NA; J gene: TRBJ2-2; V gene: TRBV10-3; CDR3 DNA: TGTGCCATCAGTGGATTGGCAGGGGGTCACACCGGGGAGCTGTTTTTT; CDR3 protein: CAISGLAGGHTGELFF
D gene: NA; clone size: NA; J gene: TRBJ2-3; V gene: TRBV4-2; CDR3 DNA: TGTGCCAGCAGCCAAGGACGGGGGCGGGGCACAGATACGCAGTATTTT; CDR3 protein: CASSQGRGRGTDTQYF
D gene: TRBD1; clone size: NA; J gene: TRBJ2-3; V gene: TRBV10-3; CDR3 DNA: TGTGCCTCACACAGGGGTTCAGGCACAGATACGCAGTATTTT; CDR3 protein: CASHRGSGTDTQYF
D gene: NA; clone size: NA; J gene: TRBJ1-1; V gene: TRBV10-1; CDR3 DNA: TGCGCCAGCAGTGAGTCGCCCTCGGGGGAGACTGAAGCTTTCTTT; CDR3 protein: CASSESPSGETEAFF
D gene: NA; clone size: NA; J gene: TRBJ2-1; V gene: TRBV27; CDR3 DNA: TGTGCCAGCAGTTCACTCGGGACGACTGAGATCCATGAGCAGTTCTTC; CDR3 protein: CASSSLGTTEIHEQFF
D gene: TRBD1; clone size: NA; J gene: TRBJ2-1; V gene: TRBV28; CDR3 DNA: TGTGCCAGCGGGGACAGGGGCCGCTACCCATACTACAATGAGCAGTTCTTC; CDR3 protein: CASGDRGRYPYYNEQFF
D gene: TRBD1; clone size: once; J gene: TRBJ2-3; V gene: TRBV5-1; CDR3 DNA: TGCGCCAGCAGCGCCACAGGGGGCACAGATACGCAGTATTTT; CDR3 protein: CASSATGGTDTQYF
D gene: TRBD2; clone size: NA; J gene: TRBJ2-3; V gene: TRBV7-9; CDR3 DNA: TGTGCCAGCAGCCCAACTAGCGGGGTAACAGATACGCAGTATTTT; CDR3 protein: CASSPTSGVTDTQYF
D gene: NA; clone size: NA; J gene: TRBJ2-3; V gene: TRBV6-4; CDR3 DNA: TGTGCCAGCAGTTACTCGCAGGGTCCAGATACGCAGTATTTT; CDR3 protein: CASSYSQGPDTQYF
D gene: TRBD1; clone size: NA; J gene: TRBJ2-3; V gene: TRBV6-1; CDR3 DNA: TGTGCCAGCAGTGTCCGTTGGACAGGGGTTGCAGATACGCAGTATTTT; CDR3 protein: CASSVRWTGVADTQYF
D gene: NA; clone size: NA; J gene: TRBJ2-7; V gene: TRBV6-5; CDR3 DNA: TGTGCCAGCAGTTACGAAGCGGGCGACTCCTACGAGCAGTACTTC; CDR3 protein: CASSYEAGDSYEQYF
D gene: NA; clone size: NA; J gene: TRBJ2-7; V gene: TRBV6-4; CDR3 DNA: TGTGCCAGCGTCGAGGGGGGACACGAGCAGTACTTC; CDR3 protein: CASVEGGHEQYF
D gene: NA; clone size: NA; J gene: TRBJ2-7; V gene: TRBV21-1; CDR3 DNA: TGTGCCAGCAGCCCCGGGACTAGCGTTGAGCAGTACTTC; CDR3 protein: CASSPGTSVEQYF
D gene: NA; clone size: NA; J gene: TRBJ2-7; V gene: TRBV27; CDR3 DNA: TGTGCCAGCAGTTTATCGGCCGACCTCGAGCAGTACTTC; CDR3 protein: CASSLSADLEQYF
D gene: NA; clone size: NA; J gene: TRBJ1-2; V gene: TRBV9; CDR3 DNA: TGTGCCAGCAGCGGGGGCGGGGTTGGGTATGGCTACACCTTC; CDR3 protein: CASSGGGVGYGYTF
D gene: NA; clone size: NA; J gene: TRBJ2-7; V gene: TRBV4-1; CDR3 DNA: TGCGCCAGCAGCCTTCCAGGGGGGTACGAGCAGTACTTC; CDR3 protein: CASSLPGGYEQYF
D gene: TRBD1; clone size: NA; J gene: TRBJ1-5; V gene: TRBV19; CDR3 DNA: TGTGCCAGTAGCGAACAGGGGGTTCAGCCCCAGCATTTT; CDR3 protein: CASSEQGVQPQHF
D gene: NA; clone size: few; J gene: TRBJ2-1; V gene: TRBV27; CDR3 DNA: TGTGCCAGCTGGGACCTCTACAATGAGCAGTTCTTC; CDR3 protein: CASWDLYNEQFF
D gene: NA; clone size: NA; J gene: TRBJ1-1; V gene: TRBV5-1; CDR3 DNA: TGCGCCAGCAGCTTGGCCCATACAGGGCCCAACACTGAAGCTTTCTTT; CDR3 protein: CASSLAHTGPNTEAFF